What follows are 8 T cell receptor beta chains derived from one specimen sequenced in a study of CD8 T cells in ankylosing spondylitis. TCRdb analysed the 5' RACE reads with MiXCR anew, one entry per CDR3 protein. In the table there are about 220,000 distinct CDR3 sequences, roughly a tenth of which are singletons. Sequences were obtained from blood, either unsorted or a sorted T cell fraction (not recorded which). The receptors here all came from a male donor with ankylosing spondylitis or in good health (not recorded which).

As regards this clonotype: One base away lies a much larger clone, so this may be a sequencing read error. The chain joins TRBV12-3 or TRBV12-4 to TRBJ2-7; D is tentatively TRBD1 or TRBD2 (6 bases each). This CDR3 contains 14 residues. The CDR3 coding sequence is TGTGCCAGCAGAAGAGGGGGAGGCTCCTACGGGCAGTACTTC. Residues: CASRRGGGSYGQYF.

This clonotype has at least ten counts. The V and J genes are TRBV10-2 and TRBJ1-6; D might be TRBD1 (5 bases). CDR1 is WSHSY and CDR2 is SAAADI in the germline V gene. Trimming removed 4 bases from V and 7 bases from J, with 11 bases in between. This CDR3 region has 14 residues. The CDR3 region is CASSVGPGNSPLHF. The DNA for the CDR3 is TGCGCCAGCAGTGTGGGGCCAGGGAATTCACCCCTCCACTTT.

This clonotype was detected many times. V is TRBV12-3 or TRBV12-4 and J is TRBJ2-1; 9 nucleotides agree with TRBD1. V shed 5 bases, J shed 5 bases, and the junction held 13 bases outside the gene matches. The CDR3 has 17 amino acids. CDR3 bases: TGTGCCAGCAGTCCCATCTCGTGGACAGGGGATGACAATGAGCAGTTCTTC. Its protein is CASSPISWTGDDNEQFF.

This clonotype was counted only a few times. CDR3 loop: CASCRGSSGANVLTF. CDR3 nucleotides: TGTGCCAGTTGCAGGGGAAGCTCTGGGGCCAACGTCCTGACTTTC. V and J are TRBV6-1 and TRBJ2-6; D might be TRBD1 (6 bases). CDR3 length: 15 amino acids. V dropped 9 bases and J dropped 0 bases, with 12 bases sitting between them. Germline loops: CDR1 MNHNS, CDR2 SASEGT.

This clonotype was recorded at least ten times. The chain combines TRBV18 with TRBJ2-5; 7 nucleotides match TRBD2. Germline-derived CDR1 and CDR2 are KGHSH and LQKENI. Trimming cost V 6 bases and J 2 bases; bases outside gene matches: 3. The CDR3 contains 13 residues. The CDR3 region has the DNA TGTGCCAGCTCCCGGACTAGGCAAGAGACCCAGTACTTC. This codes for CASSRTRQETQYF.

The genes are TRBV11-2 and TRBJ2-3, with TRBD2 matching over 14 bases. This CDR3 has 19 amino acids. Unmatched junction bases numbered 11, after V lost 4 bases and J lost 2 bases. Germline CDR1 is SGHAT and CDR2 is FQNNGV. The CDR3 region is CASSWGLAGDFHFTDTQYF. The CDR3 DNA sequence: TGTGCCAGCAGCTGGGGACTAGCGGGGGACTTCCACTTCACAGATACGCAGTATTTT.

This clonotype was detected many times. The V call is TRBV29-1, the J call TRBJ2-7; TRBD1 or TRBD2 may be the D gene (5 bases each). V lost 2 bases and J 2 bases, leaving 7 bases between the germline ends. CDR1 is SQVTM, CDR2 ANQGSEA, per germline. The CDR3 length is 12 residues. The CDR3 DNA reads as TGCAGCGTTGAAAGAGGGGCCTACGAGCAGTACTTC. As protein: CSVERGAYEQYF.

This chain links TRBV9 with TRBJ2-1; D remains ambiguous. From germline, CDR1 is SGDLS and CDR2 YYNGEE. V lost 1 base and J 4 bases, leaving 18 bases between the germline ends. CDR3 length equals 17 residues. This CDR3 is CASSVLLDPGRYNEQFF. The CDR3 nucleotides are TGTGCCAGCAGCGTACTACTGGACCCCGGCCGATACAATGAGCAGTTCTTC.